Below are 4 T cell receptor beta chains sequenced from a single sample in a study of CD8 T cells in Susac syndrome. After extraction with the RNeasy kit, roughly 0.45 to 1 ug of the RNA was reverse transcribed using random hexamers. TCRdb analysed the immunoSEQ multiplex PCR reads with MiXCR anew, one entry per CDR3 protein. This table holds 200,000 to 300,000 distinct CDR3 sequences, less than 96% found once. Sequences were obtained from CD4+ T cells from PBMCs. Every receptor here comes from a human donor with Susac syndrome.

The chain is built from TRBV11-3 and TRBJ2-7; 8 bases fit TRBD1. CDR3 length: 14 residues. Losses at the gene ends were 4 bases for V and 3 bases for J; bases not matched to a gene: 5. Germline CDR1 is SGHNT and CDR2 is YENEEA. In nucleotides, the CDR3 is TGTGCCAGCAGCTATGGACAGGGACTCTACGAGCAGTACTTC. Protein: CASSYGQGLYEQYF.

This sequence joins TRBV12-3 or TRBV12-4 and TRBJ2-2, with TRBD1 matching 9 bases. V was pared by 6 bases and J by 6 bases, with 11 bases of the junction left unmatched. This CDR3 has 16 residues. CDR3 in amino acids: CASRPTGTGSPGELFF. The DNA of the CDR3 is TGTGCCAGCAGGCCTACCGGGACAGGGTCGCCCGGGGAGCTGTTTTTT.

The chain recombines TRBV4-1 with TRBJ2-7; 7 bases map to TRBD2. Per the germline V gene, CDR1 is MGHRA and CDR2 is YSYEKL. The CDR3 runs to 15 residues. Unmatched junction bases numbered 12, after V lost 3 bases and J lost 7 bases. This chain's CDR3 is CASSQTGLGTWEQYF. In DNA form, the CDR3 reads TGCGCCAGCAGCCAGACCGGACTAGGCACCTGGGAGCAGTACTTC.

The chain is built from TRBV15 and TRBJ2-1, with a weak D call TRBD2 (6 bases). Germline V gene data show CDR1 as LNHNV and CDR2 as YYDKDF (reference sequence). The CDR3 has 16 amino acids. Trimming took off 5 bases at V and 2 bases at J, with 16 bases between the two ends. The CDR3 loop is CATSHRRGKAYNEQFF. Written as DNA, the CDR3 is TGTGCCACCAGCCACAGGAGGGGAAAGGCCTACAATGAGCAGTTCTTC. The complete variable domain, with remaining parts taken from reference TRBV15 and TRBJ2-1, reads DAMVIQNPRYQVTQFGKPVTLSCSQTLNHNVMYWYQQKSSQAPKLLFHYYDKDFNNEADTPDNFQSRRPNTSFCFLDIRSPGLGDTAMYLCATSHRRGKAYNEQFFGPGTRLTVL.